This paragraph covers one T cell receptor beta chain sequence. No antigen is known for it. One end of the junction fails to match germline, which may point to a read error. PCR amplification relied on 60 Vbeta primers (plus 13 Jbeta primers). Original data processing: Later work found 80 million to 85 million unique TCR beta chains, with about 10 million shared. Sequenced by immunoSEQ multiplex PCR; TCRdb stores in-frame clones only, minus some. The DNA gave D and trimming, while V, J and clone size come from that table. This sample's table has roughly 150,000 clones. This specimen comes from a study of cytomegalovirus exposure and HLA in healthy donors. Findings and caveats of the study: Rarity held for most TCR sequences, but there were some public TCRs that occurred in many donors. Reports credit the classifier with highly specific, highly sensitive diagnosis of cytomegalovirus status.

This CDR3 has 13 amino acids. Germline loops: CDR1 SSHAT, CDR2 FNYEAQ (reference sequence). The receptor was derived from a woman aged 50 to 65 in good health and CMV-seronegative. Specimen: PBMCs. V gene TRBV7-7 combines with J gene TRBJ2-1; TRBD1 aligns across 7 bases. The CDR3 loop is CASSPQHRGEQFF. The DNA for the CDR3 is TGTGCTAGCAGCCCGCAACACAGGGGTGAGCAGTTCTTC.